Each of the 2 T cell receptor beta chains below was sequenced from the same sample in a study of T cell repertoires in cytomegalovirus infection. TCRdb fed the reads into MiXCR, producing one record per CDR3 protein. Among under 100,000 distinct CDR3 sequences listed, about 3.8% were seen once. Sequenced: PBMCs. The receptors derive from a human donor in good health (CMV status not recorded). Some clones in this sample may be carry-over from other donors' samples.

This clonotype was recorded at least ten times. The chain uses TRBV7-9 and TRBJ1-3; D not certain. V was trimmed by 5 bases and J by 0 bases, leaving 8 bases between them. Germline V CDR1 and CDR2: SEHNR, FQNEAQ (reference sequence). The CDR3 spans 14 residues. CDR3 sequence (DNA): TGTGCCAGCAGCCCAGATCCCTCTGGAAACACCATATATTTT. It encodes CASSPDPSGNTIYF.

This clonotype has ten or more counts. This rearrangement joins TRBV6-8 to TRBJ2-5; weak D call: TRBD2 (6 bases). V was shortened by 5 bases and J by 5 bases, with 15 bases between the two germline ends. Germline V gene lookup returns CDR1 MNHGY and CDR2 SAAAGT. CDR3 length equals 14 residues. This chain's CDR3 is CASSETRGRETQYF. CDR3 sequence (DNA): TGTGCCAGCAGTGAGACTAGGGGTCGCGAGACCCAGTACTTC.